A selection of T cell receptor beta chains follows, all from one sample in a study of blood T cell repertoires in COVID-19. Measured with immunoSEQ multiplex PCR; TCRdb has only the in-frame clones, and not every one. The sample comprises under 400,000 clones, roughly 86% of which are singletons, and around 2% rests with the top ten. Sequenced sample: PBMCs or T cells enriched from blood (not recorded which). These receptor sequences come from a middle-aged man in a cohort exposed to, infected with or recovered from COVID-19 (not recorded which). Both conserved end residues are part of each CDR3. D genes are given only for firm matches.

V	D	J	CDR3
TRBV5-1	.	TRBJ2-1	CASSLEARWTYNEQFF
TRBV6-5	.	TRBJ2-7	CASSYSQGNYEQYF
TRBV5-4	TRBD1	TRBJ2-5	CASSLAGGRETQYF
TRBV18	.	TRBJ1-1	CASSPSGVAAFF
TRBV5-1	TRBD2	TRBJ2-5	CASRTGLADQETQYF
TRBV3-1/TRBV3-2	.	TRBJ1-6	CASSQVTGYRRNSPLHF
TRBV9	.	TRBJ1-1	CASSVGRNTEAFF
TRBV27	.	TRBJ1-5	CASSPPDRNQPQHF
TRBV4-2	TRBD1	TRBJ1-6	CASSQRTGGDNSPLHF
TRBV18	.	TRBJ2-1	CASSPSVGGTYNEQFF
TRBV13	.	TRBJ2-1	CASSFQYNEQFF
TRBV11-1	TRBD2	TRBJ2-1	CASSSGLVMSGEQFF
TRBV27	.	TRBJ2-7	CASSLRGTAPYEQYF
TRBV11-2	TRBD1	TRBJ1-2	CASNPGQGSYGYTF
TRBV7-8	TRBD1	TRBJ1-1	CASSRDRDTEAFF
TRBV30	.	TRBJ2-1	CAWSVPGGVNEQFF
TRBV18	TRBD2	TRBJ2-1	CASSTLPGGANEQFF
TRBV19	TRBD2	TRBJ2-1	CASSKTSGSHEQFF
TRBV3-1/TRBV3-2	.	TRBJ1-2	CASSQAGGGTNYGYTF
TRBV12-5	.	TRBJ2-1	CASGLGGSSYNEQFF
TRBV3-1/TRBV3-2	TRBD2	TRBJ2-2	CASSRGLAGVNTGELFF
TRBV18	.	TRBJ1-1	CASSQEAGKNTEAFF
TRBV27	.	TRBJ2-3	CASSTARSDTQYF
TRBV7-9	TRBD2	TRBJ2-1	CASSLEASGDYNEQFF
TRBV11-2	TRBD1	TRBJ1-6	CASSFGTGNSPLHF
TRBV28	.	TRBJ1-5	CASSPGHSGHNQPQHF
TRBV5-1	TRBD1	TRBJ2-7	CASSLQGERAYEQYF
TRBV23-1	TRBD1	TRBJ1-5	CASIRDSWVNQPQHF